This entry features one T cell receptor beta chain sequence. The data were obtained in a study of blood T cell repertoires in COVID-19. Study context: In each case, the material was cDNA or gDNA derived from T cells, B-cell-depleted T cells, or PBMCs.

Germline CDR1 and CDR2: SQVTM and ANQGSEA. The trim removed 7 bases at V and 3 bases at J, leaving 2 bases unmatched. There are 12 residues in the CDR3. Donors in Cohort 3 who had recovered were those with two negative PCRs, healthcare professional clearance, or resolution of their symptoms. Profiled with immunoSEQ multiplex PCR; TCRdb holds only in-frame clones, not every one. The table includes 180,000 or so clones, approximately 80% detected once. This chain links TRBV29-1 with TRBJ1-3, with 8 bases lining up with TRBD1. This clonotype originated in a man aged 50-59 years who had recovered from COVID-19. The sample taken for sequencing was PBMCs or T cells enriched from blood (not recorded which). The CDR3 region is CSADRGGNTIYF. The CDR3 nucleotides read TGCAGCGCCGACAGGGGTGGAAACACCATATATTTT. Filled out from reference TRBV29-1 and TRBJ1-3, the complete variable domain reads SAVISQKPSRDICQRGTSLTIQCQVDSQVTMMFWYRQQPGQSLTLIATANQGSEATYESGFVIDKFPISRPNLTFSTLTVSNMSPEDSSIYLCSADRGGNTIYFGEGSWLTVV.